The following is a T cell receptor beta chain sequence with its context. Its antigen is currently unknown. These data belong to a study of vaccination effects on CD4 cells after COVID-19. Antigen-specific CD4+ T cells were expanded (with viral peptide pools) by the ViraFEST assay ahead of sequencing. With approximately 10 days of culture completed, CD4+ T cells were isolated. The participants, recipients of two vaccine doses, got either BNT162b2 or mRNA-1273. The table came from immunoSEQ multiplex PCR; TCRdb's copy has only in-frame clones and leaves some out. The table has around 30,000 clones, over 70% seen once; the top ten hold more than 12%. There are 15 residues in the CDR3. Germline V gene data show CDR1 as LGHDT and CDR2 as YNNKEL (reference sequence). Trimming stripped 1 base from V and 3 bases from J, with 10 bases between.

This specimen consisted of CD4+ T cells from PBMCs cultured with HCoV-229E spike peptides, obtained after COVID-19 vaccination. The TCR was taken from a human donor who received a COVID-19 vaccine. The chain combines TRBV3-1 (or the pseudogene TRBV3-2) with TRBJ1-5, with a possible D match to TRBD1 (5 bases). The CDR3 protein is CASSQGSGANQPQHF. Written as DNA, the CDR3 is TGTGCCAGCAGCCAAGGGTCCGGGGCCAATCAGCCCCAGCATTTT.